This T cell receptor beta chain was recovered during a study of blood T cell repertoires in COVID-19 (dated by TCRdb to 2018 to 2020). Describing the broader study: Samples from collaborators originated in the United States, Italy and Spain and spanned both the acute and convalescent phases of COVID-19. The prospective study material was composed of cDNA or gDNA derived from T cells, B-cell-depleted T cells, or PBMCs. Deeply sampled blood TCRbeta repertoires from subjects exposed to, actively infected with, or recovered from COVID-19 were included in the dataset. The repertoires were released in a freely available public database intended as a resource for research on the immune response to SARS-CoV-2. The samples were drawn from the first 160 participants of the ongoing ImmuneRACE study and from roughly 1,300 subjects provided by 6 global collaborators. The sample metadata nearly always contained a de-identified subject ID, COVID-19 status, age in years and sex. Where available, HLA class I and class II types were obtained from metadata supplied by the sample provider rather than from assay-based typing. Findings and caveats that apply to the study as a whole: Clinical and demographic metadata were provided uncurated, with the amount varying by source and participant.

This clone was detected only once. No antigen is known for it. No quality values exist for individual bases; no much larger clone is one base distant. TCRbeta CDR3 regions were amplified from genomic DNA by means of the immunoSEQ Assay, a bias-controlled multiplex PCR. As for the authors' bioinformatics: Within the assay, amplification of reference gene primers was used to estimate how many nucleated cells each sample contained. To quantify the absolute abundance of each unique TCRbeta CDR3 rearrangement, sequence reads were collapsed and filtered. For each sample, productive Simpson clonality was calculated as the square root of Simpson's diversity index over productive rearrangements. TCRdb provides this immuneACCESS table in a form limited to in-frame rearrangements. Some clones are lacking; in checked studies, under half of them reflect an unresolved V gene, and why the rest are absent is not known. V and J calls and clone size come straight from that table; D and trimming were deduced from the DNA. For this sample the table gives about 190,000 clones, of which about 83% were detected only once. 2.5% to 3.5% of the sample goes to the ten largest clones.

Its CDR3 holds 11 amino acids, cysteine through phenylalanine. Just the 33-base CDR3 DNA is kept, in frame starting at base 1. V lost 6 bases and J lost 4 bases; the stretch between them is 7 bases long. Sequences MNHEY (CDR1) and SVGAGI (CDR2) are obtained from the germline V gene. Collaborating institutions collected whole blood in K2EDTA tubes following their own protocols. For TCRbeta analysis, collaborators shipped samples as frozen whole blood, isolated PBMCs, or DNA extracted from either of those sample types. The chain joins TRBV6-5 to TRBJ2-7; the D gene cannot be resolved reliably. The clonotype originates from a man aged 45-60 years with active or convalescent COVID-19. Sequenced material: peripheral blood. The sequenced DNA is TGTGCCAGCAGCCCGAGATACGAGCAGTACTTC. Its protein is CASSPRYEQYF.